The present T cell receptor beta chain was sequenced within a study of control samples from healthy donors and cancer patients (dated by TCRdb to between 2020 and 2021). The library was built by means of the immunoSEQ multiplex PCR assay. Held by TCRdb, this immuneACCESS table contains in-frame sequences only and omits some clones. Under half of the omission traces to an unresolved V gene where checked; the cause of the rest is unknown. This sample gives 150,000 to 200,000 clones in total; roughly 90% of them show up just once. 1.1% to 1.5% of the sample belongs to the ten largest clones. Measured from the cysteine to the phenylalanine, the CDR3 is 16 residues long. Only the CDR3 part of the read is kept: 48 bases, read in frame from the first base. Of note for this clone: Which antigen it targets is not known. No much larger clone exists at a distance of one base, and base qualities are not known.

This chain joins TRBV21-1 to TRBJ2-3; the tabulated D call, TRBD2, remains unverified against the DNA. TRBV21-1 is shown as a pseudogene. The origin of this receptor is a woman aged 45 to 65 in good health. The material sequenced was blood. The CDR3: CASSKVGVHLTDTQYF. The sequenced DNA: TGTGCCAGCAGCAAAGTCGGGGTCCACCTCACAGATACGCAGTATTTT.